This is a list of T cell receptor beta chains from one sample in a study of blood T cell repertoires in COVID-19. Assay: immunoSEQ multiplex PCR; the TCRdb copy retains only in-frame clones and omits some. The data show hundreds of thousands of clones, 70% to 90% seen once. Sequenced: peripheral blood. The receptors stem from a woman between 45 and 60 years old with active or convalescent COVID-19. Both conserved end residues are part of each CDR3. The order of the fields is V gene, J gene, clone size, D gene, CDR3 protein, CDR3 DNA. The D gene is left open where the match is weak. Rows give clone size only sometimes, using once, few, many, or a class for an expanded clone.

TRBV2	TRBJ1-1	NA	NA	CASSENIMNTEAFF	TGTGCCAGCAGCGAGAATATAATGAACACTGAAGCTTTCTTT
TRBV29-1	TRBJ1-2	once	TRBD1	CSVEVRGFYGYTF	TGCAGCGTTGAGGTCAGGGGGTTCTATGGCTACACCTTC
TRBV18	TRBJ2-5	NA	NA	CASRTDSQETQYF	TGTGCCAGCCGAACGGACAGCCAAGAGACCCAGTACTTC
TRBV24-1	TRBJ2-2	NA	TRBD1	CATSGNQGASGELFF	TGTGCCACCAGTGGCAATCAGGGGGCGTCCGGGGAGCTGTTTTTT
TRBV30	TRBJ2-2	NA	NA	CVVCPDRPVTGELFF	TGTGTAGTTTGCCCAGACAGACCCGTAACCGGGGAGCTGTTTTTT
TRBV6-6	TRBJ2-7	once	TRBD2	CASSIGTSGSREQYF	TGTGCCAGCAGCATCGGGACTAGCGGGAGTCGCGAGCAGTACTTC
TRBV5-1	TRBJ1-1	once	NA	CASSQTVSAGNTEAFF	TGCGCCAGCAGCCAAACCGTGTCAGCAGGGAACACTGAAGCTTTCTTT
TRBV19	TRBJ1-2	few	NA	CASNYQGSSEDGYTF	TGTGCCAGTAACTACCAAGGGTCGTCGGAGGATGGCTACACCTTC
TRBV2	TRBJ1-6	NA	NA	CASSEVRQTQRNSPLHF	TGTGCCAGCAGCGAAGTCCGACAGACTCAAAGGAATTCACCCCTCCACTTT
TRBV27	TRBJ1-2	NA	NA	CASSFSAGNYGYTF	TGTGCCAGCAGTTTTTCAGCAGGGAACTATGGCTACACCTTC
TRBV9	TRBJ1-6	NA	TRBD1	CASSPAGGRNSPLHF	TGTGCCAGCAGCCCAGCAGGGGGCAGGAATTCACCCCTCCACTTT
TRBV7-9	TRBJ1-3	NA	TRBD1	CASSFPGTGSGNTIYF	TGTGCCAGCAGCTTCCCTGGGACAGGGAGTGGAAACACCATATATTTT
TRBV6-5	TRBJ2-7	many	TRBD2	CASSLADAYEQYF	TGTGCCAGCAGTCTAGCGGATGCCTACGAGCAGTACTTC
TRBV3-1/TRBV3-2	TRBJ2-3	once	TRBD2	CASSQAGARSDTQYF	TGTGCCAGCAGCCAGGCGGGAGCTCGGTCAGATACGCAGTATTTT
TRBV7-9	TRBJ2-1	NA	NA	CASSPHDRSYNEQFF	TGTGCCAGCAGCCCACATGACAGGTCCTACAATGAGCAGTTCTTC
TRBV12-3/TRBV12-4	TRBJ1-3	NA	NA	CASSFQRGNTIYF	TGTGCCAGCAGTTTCCAGCGTGGAAACACCATATATTTT
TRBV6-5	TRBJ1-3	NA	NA	CASSIQGSGNTIYF	TGTGCCAGCAGCATACAGGGCTCTGGAAACACCATATATTTT
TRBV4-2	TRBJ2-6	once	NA	CASSQRLRDSRLGGANVLTF	TGTGCCAGCAGCCAACGTCTCCGGGACTCGAGACTAGGTGGGGCCAACGTCCTGACTTTC
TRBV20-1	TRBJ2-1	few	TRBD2	CSASILAGVDNEQFF	TGCAGTGCTAGTATACTAGCGGGAGTCGACAATGAGCAGTTCTTC
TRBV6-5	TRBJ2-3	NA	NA	CFLRGTINTDTQYF	TGTTTCCTAAGGGGAACGATAAACACAGATACGCAGTATTTT
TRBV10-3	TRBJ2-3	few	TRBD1	CAISDRGQDTQYF	TGTGCCATCAGTGACAGGGGGCAAGATACGCAGTATTTT
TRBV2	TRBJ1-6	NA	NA	CASSEAGVMGSPLHF	TGTGCCAGCAGTGAGGCAGGGGTAATGGGTTCACCCCTCCACTTT
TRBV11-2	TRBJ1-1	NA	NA	CASSWVGGSNTEAFF	TGTGCCAGCAGCTGGGTTGGGGGCAGTAACACTGAAGCTTTCTTT
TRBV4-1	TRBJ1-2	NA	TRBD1	CASSQDRDRGQTNYGYTF	TGCGCCAGCAGCCAAGATCGGGACAGGGGACAAACTAACTATGGCTACACCTTC
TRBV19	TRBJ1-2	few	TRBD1	CASRPPGQGSGYTF	TGTGCCAGCAGGCCCCCGGGACAGGGTTCCGGCTACACCTTC
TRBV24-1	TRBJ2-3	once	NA	CATSGGAAFTDTQYF	TGTGCCACCAGTGGTGGGGCTGCGTTCACAGATACGCAGTATTTT
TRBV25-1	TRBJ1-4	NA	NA	CASSALENEKLFF	TGTGCCAGCAGTGCCTTAGAGAATGAAAAACTGTTTTTT
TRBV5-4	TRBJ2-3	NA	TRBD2	CASSLGLAGSTDTQYF	TGTGCCAGCAGCTTAGGACTAGCGGGAAGCACAGATACGCAGTATTTT
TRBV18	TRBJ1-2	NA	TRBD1	CASSPLSRDRDYGYTF	TGTGCCAGCTCACCCCTCTCCCGGGACAGAGACTATGGCTACACCTTC
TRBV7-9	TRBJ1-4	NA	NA	CASSLLPQGFEKLFF	TGTGCCAGCAGCTTACTACCCCAGGGATTTGAAAAACTGTTTTTT
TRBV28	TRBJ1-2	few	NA	CASSPGPLGYGYTF	TGTGCCAGCAGCCCAGGGCCGCTAGGCTATGGCTACACCTTC
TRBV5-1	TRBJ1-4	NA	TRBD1	CASSLEARGNEKLFF	TGCGCCAGCAGCTTGGAAGCCAGGGGGAATGAAAAACTGTTTTTT
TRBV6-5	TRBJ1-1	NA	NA	CASSYSKWGRYTEAFF	TGTGCCAGCAGTTACTCTAAATGGGGCCGGTACACTGAAGCTTTCTTT
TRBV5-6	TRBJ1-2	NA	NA	CASSSPGRPYGYTF	TGTGCCAGCAGCTCCCCGGGGAGACCCTATGGCTACACCTTC
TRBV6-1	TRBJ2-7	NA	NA	CASSEAAGAIFEQYF	TGTGCCAGCAGTGAAGCGGCGGGGGCAATCTTCGAGCAGTACTTC
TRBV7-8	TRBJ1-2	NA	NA	CASSFRLPGGYTF	TGTGCCAGCAGCTTTCGCCTTCCGGGAGGCTACACCTTC
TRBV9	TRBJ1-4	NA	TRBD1	CASSVSGGRNEKLFF	TGTGCCAGCAGCGTTTCAGGGGGAAGGAATGAAAAACTGTTTTTT
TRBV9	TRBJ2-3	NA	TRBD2	CASSVGGGRAADTQYF	TGTGCCAGCAGCGTAGGAGGTGGGAGGGCCGCAGATACGCAGTATTTT
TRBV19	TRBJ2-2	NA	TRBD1	CASTLVRGHPGELFF	TGTGCCAGTACTTTGGTCAGGGGGCACCCCGGGGAGCTGTTTTTT
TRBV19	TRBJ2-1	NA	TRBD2	CASSPRTSGFYNEQFF	TGTGCCAGTAGTCCCCGGACTAGCGGGTTCTACAATGAGCAGTTCTTC
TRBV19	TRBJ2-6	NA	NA	CASRSGIAGANVLTF	TGTGCCAGTAGGTCAGGGATCGCTGGGGCCAACGTCCTGACTTTC
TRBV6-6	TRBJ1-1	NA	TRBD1	CASSRGTANTEAFF	TGTGCCAGCAGCCGAGGGACAGCTAACACTGAAGCTTTCTTT
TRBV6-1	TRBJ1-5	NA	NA	CASSDQVGNQPQHF	TGTGCCAGCAGTGATCAGGTCGGTAATCAGCCCCAGCATTTT
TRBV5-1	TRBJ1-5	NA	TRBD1	CASSPGQGAGQPQHF	TGCGCCAGCAGCCCGGGACAGGGGGCGGGTCAGCCCCAGCATTTT
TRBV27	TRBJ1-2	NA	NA	CASSPTGGTNYGYTF	TGTGCCAGCAGCCCCACGGGAGGTACTAACTATGGCTACACCTTC
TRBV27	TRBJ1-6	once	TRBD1	CASSSGQMINSPLHF	TGTGCCAGCAGCTCGGGACAGATGATTAATTCACCCCTCCACTTT
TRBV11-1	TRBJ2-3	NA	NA	CASSLPRGTDTQYF	TGTGCCAGCAGCTTACCCCGGGGGACAGATACGCAGTATTTT
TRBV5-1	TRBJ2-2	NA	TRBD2	CASSLATSGSNGELFF	TGCGCCAGCAGCTTGGCCACTAGCGGGAGTAACGGGGAGCTGTTTTTT
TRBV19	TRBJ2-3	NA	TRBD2	CASSIGGADTQYF	TGTGCCAGTAGTATTGGGGGGGCAGATACGCAGTATTTT
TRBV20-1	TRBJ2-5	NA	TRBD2	CSASLAGGYQETQYF	TGCAGTGCTAGTCTCGCGGGAGGGTACCAAGAGACCCAGTACTTC
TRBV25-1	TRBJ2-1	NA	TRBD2	CASSVAGGGNEQFF	TGTGCCAGCAGTGTCGCGGGAGGGGGCAATGAGCAGTTCTTC
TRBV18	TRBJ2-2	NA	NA	CASSPRESTGELFF	TGTGCCAGCTCACCACGGGAGAGTACCGGGGAGCTGTTTTTT
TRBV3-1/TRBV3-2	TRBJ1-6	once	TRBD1	CASSQDSGQVNSPLHF	TGTGCCAGCAGCCAAGACAGCGGACAGGTTAATTCACCCCTCCACTTT